The clone carrying this TCR beta chain was detected many times. Its cognate antigen is unknown. The CDR3 length is 13 residues. Germline V gene lookup returns CDR1 LNHDA and CDR2 SQIVND (reference sequence). Trimming stripped 3 bases from V and 2 bases from J, with 7 bases between. This sample stems from a study of beta chain features in type 1 diabetes. The study, taken as a whole, reports: Significant though moderate, a shortening of TCRB CDR3s appeared in all four CD4+ subsets of Type 1 diabetes patients.

As every portion of the isolated RNA was reverse transcribed, the sequencing read expressed TCRB transcripts. Measured with immunoSEQ multiplex PCR; TCRdb has only the in-frame clones, and not every one. The sample includes more than 300,000 clones, approximately 10% of them seen just once. The chain employs TRBV19 and TRBJ1-1; D ambiguous. Sequenced sample: central memory CD4+ T cells from blood. The sequence was obtained from a man aged 25 to 40 with type 1 diabetes. DNA of the CDR3: TGTGCCAGTAGTATTAAGCATAACACTGAAGCTTTCTTT. It yields the protein CASSIKHNTEAFF.